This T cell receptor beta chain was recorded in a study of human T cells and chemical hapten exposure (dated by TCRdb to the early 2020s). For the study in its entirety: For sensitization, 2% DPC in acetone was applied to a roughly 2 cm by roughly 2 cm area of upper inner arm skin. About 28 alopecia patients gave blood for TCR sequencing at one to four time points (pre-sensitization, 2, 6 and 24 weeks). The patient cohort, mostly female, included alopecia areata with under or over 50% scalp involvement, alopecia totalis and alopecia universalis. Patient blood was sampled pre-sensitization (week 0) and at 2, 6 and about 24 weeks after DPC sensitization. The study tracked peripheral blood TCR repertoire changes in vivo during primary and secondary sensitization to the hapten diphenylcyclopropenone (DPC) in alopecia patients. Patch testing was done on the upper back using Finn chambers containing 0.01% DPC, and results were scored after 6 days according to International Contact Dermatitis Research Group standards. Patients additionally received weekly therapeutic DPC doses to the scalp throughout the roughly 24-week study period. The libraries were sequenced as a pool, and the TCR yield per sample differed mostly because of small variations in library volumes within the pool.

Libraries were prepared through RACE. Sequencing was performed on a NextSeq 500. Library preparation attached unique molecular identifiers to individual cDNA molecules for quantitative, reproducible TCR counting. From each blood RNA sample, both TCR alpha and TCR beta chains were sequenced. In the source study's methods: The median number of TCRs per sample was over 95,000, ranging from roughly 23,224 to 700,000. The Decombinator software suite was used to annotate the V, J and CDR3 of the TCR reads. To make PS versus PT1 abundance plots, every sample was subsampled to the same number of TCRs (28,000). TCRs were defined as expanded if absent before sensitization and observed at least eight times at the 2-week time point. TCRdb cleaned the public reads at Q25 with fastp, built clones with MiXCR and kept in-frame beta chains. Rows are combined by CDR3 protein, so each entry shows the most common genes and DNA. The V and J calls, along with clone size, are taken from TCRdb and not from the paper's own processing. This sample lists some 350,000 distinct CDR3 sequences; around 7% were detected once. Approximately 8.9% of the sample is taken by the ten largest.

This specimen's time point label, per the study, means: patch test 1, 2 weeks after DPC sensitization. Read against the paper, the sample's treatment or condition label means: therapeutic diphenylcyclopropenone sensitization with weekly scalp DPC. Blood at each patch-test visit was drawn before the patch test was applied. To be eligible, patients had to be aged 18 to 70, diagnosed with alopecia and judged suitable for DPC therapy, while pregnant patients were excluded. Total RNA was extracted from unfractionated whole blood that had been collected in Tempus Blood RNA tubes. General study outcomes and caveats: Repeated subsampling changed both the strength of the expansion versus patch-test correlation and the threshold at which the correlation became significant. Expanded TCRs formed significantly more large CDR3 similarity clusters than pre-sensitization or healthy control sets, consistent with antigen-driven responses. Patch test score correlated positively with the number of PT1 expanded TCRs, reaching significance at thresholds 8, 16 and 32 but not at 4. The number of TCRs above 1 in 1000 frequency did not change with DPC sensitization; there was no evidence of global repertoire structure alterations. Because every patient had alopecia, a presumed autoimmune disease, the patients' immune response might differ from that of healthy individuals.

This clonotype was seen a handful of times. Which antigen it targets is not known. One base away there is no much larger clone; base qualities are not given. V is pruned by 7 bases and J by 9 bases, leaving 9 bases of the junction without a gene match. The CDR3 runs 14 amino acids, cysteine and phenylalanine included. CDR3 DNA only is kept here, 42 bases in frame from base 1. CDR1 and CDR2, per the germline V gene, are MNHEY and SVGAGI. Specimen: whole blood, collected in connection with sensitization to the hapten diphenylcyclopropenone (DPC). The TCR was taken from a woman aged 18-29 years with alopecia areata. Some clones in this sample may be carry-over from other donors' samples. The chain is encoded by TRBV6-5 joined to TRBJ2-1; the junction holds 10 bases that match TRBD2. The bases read TGTGCCAGCATAAAGCGGGGGGGCCTGGGTGAGCAGTTCTTC. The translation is CASIKRGGLGEQFF.